The 14 T cell receptor beta chains in this list originate from one sample, sequenced in a study of regulatory T cells in long-lasting Graves disease. Stated time point: persistent/refractory GD, antithyroid drugs over 5 years with positive TRAb. The TCR library was made from RNA extracted from PBMCs. The authors built TCR beta libraries using iRepertoire HTBI primers and Arm-PCR of CDR3 regions. MiXCR, run by TCRdb on the multiplex PCR reads, gives a single entry per CDR3 protein. This table has roughly 300,000 distinct CDR3 sequences, around a fifth appearing once. The starting material was peripheral blood mononuclear cells (PBMCs), obtained when the disease was refractory, from a patient treated with antithyroid drugs. These receptors were taken from a female donor with Graves disease.

This clonotype came up many times. V usage is TRBV11-2 and J usage is TRBJ1-2; D gene ambiguous. The CDR3 is made up of 15 amino acids. V was cut by 3 bases and J by 2 bases, with 13 bases left in between. The germline V gene has CDR1 SGHAT and CDR2 FQNNGV. CDR3 sequence: CASSLNRPTNYGYTF. The CDR3 DNA reads TGTGCCAGCAGCTTGAATCGTCCCACCAACTATGGCTACACCTTC.

This clonotype was seen many times. The chain joins TRBV11-2 to TRBJ1-5, with D maybe TRBD1 (6 bases). Trimming took 1 base from V and 3 from J, leaving 16 bases between them. Looked up from germline, CDR1 is SGHAT and CDR2 is FQNNGV. The CDR3 consists of 17 residues. The CDR3 bases are TGTGCCAGCAGCTTAGGGCAGGGGTCGATCACCAATCAGCCCCAGCATTTT. Residues: CASSLGQGSITNQPQHF.

This clonotype occurred a few times. The chain couples TRBV2 to TRBJ1-6; the match to TRBD1 covers 7 bases. Per germline, CDR1 SNHLY and CDR2 FYNNEI. The CDR3 contains 15 residues. V lost 3 bases to trimming and J lost 10 bases; unmatched junction nucleotides: 9. The CDR3 DNA reads TGTGCCAGCAGTGAGGTAGGGACAGCCTGGTCACCCCTCCACTTT. Its translation is CASSEVGTAWSPLHF.

This clonotype was seen many times. The chain employs TRBV20-1 and TRBJ1-2; TRBD1 is a possible D gene (5 bases). Per germline, CDR1 DFQATT and CDR2 SNEGSKA (reference sequence). The CDR3 sequence is 13 residues long. V was pared by 0 bases and J by 9 bases, with 14 bases between. CDR3 nucleotides: TGCAGTGCTAGAGAAGGGAGGGTGGGGCGCTACACCTTC. Translating gives CSAREGRVGRYTF.

In this sample, this clonotype turned up a few times. The chain has TRBV5-1 and TRBJ1-1; D not resolved. This CDR3 has 13 amino acids. Germline CDR1 is SGHRS and CDR2 is YFSETQ. Trimming took 4 bases from V and 4 from J, leaving 11 bases between them. As DNA, the CDR3 is TGCGCCAGCAGCATAAGTCCGGGCACTGAAGCTTTCTTT. Protein: CASSISPGTEAFF. The variable domain in full, completed from reference TRBV5-1 and TRBJ1-1, reads KAGVTQTPRYLIKTRGQQVTLSCSPISGHRSVSWYQQTPGQGLQFLFEYFSETQRNKGNFPGRFSGRQFSNSRSEMNVSTLELGDSALYLCASSISPGTEAFFGQGTRLTVV.

This clonotype has a count of ten or more. The CDR3 here is CASRKRLAGEVGRETQYF. In DNA, the CDR3 is TGTGCCAGCAGAAAAAGACTAGCGGGAGAGGTTGGGCGGGAGACCCAGTACTTC. The rearrangement links TRBV27 to TRBJ2-5; 12 nucleotides match TRBD2. Germline CDR1 MNHEY, CDR2 SMNVEV (reference sequence). V lost 6 bases and J lost 5; bases outside the gene matches: 16. The CDR3 length is 18 residues.

This clonotype has a handful of counts. The CDR3 here is CASSEANEKLFF. CDR3 nucleotides: TGTGCCAGCAGTGAGGCTAATGAAAAACTGTTTTTT. The rearrangement joins TRBV28 to TRBJ1-4; D unclear. CDR3 length: 12 amino acids. Trimming removed 5 bases at V and 3 bases at J, with 4 bases between. The germline CDR1 and CDR2 sequences are MDHEN and SYDVKM.

The table lists this clonotype with a count of one. This may be a read error: a much more frequent sequence differs by one nucleotide. The V call is TRBV12-3 or TRBV12-4, the J call TRBJ1-3; D call uncertain. The CDR3 totals 15 residues. Trimming pared 7 bases from V and 1 base from J, leaving 14 bases between. The CDR3, as DNA: TGTGCCAGCACCCCCGTAGAGGGATCTGGAAACACCATATATTTT. Residues: CASTPVEGSGNTIYF.

The chain has TRBV6-4 and TRBJ1-5; D uncertain. Germline lookup yields CDR1 MRHNA and CDR2 SNTAGT. V lost 4 bases to trimming and J lost 7 bases, with 11 bases between them. This CDR3 has 13 amino acids. CDR3 amino acids: CASSVDSSQPQHF. CDR3 sequence (DNA): TGTGCCAGCAGTGTCGACTCGTCCCAGCCCCAGCATTTT.

This clonotype was seen ten or more times. This chain joins TRBV7-3 and TRBJ1-5; D possibly corresponds to TRBD1 (5 bases). The CDR3 is 15 amino acids. Germline lookup yields CDR1 SGHTA and CDR2 FQGTGA. Trimming pared 1 base from V and 1 base from J, leaving 8 bases between. This CDR3 is CASSLRGVSNQPQHF. As DNA, the CDR3 is TGTGCCAGCAGCTTAAGAGGGGTCAGCAATCAGCCCCAGCATTTT.

This clonotype occurred many times. The V and J genes are TRBV11-2 and TRBJ1-1; D is unresolved. Germline V lookup: CDR1 SGHAT, CDR2 FQNNGV. Trimming cost V 2 bases and J 0 bases, with 7 bases left between them. The length of the CDR3 is 14 residues. CDR3 protein: CASSLHSVNTEAFF. The CDR3 DNA sequence: TGTGCCAGCAGCTTACATTCAGTGAACACTGAAGCTTTCTTT.

This clonotype has more than one count but fewer than ten. The DNA for the CDR3 is TGTGCCAGCTCACCACCCTTGACTAGCGGGGGGTCCTACGAGCAGTACTTC. Amino acid sequence: CASSPPLTSGGSYEQYF. This chain connects TRBV18 to TRBJ2-7; 13 bases agree with TRBD2. Trimming took 0 bases from V and 1 from J; bases not matched to a gene: 3. The CDR3 length is 17 residues. Germline-derived CDR1 and CDR2 are KGHSH and LQKENI.

The V call is TRBV11-3, the J call TRBJ2-2; 8 bases line up with TRBD1. Trimming cost V 5 bases and J 4 bases; bases outside gene matches: 15. The CDR3 is 18 residues long. Germline CDR1 SGHNT, CDR2 YENEEA. In nucleotides, the CDR3 is TGTGCCAGCAGCACCCCCCCCCCCGACAGGGGAGGCACCGGGGAGCTGTTTTTT. It translates to CASSTPPPDRGGTGELFF.

This clonotype was counted between two and nine times. The J gene is TRBJ2-1, the V gene TRBV10-3; no clear D. V lost 0 bases, J lost 7 bases, and 10 bases lay in between. The CDR3 covers 14 residues. The germline gives CDR1 ENHRY, CDR2 SYGVKD. CDR3 coding DNA: TGTGCCATCAGTGAGTCTCCCTCCAGGAATGAGCAGTTCTTC. It yields the protein CAISESPSRNEQFF.